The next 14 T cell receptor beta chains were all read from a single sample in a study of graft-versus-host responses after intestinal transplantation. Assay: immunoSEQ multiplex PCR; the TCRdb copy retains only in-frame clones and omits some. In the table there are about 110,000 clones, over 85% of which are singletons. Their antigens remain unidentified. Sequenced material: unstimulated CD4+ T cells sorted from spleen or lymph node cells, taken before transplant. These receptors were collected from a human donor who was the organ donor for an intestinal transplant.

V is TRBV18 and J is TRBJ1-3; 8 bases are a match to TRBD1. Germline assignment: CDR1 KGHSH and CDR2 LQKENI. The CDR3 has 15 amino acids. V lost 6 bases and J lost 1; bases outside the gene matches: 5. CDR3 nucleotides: TGTGCCAGCTCCCCCGGACAGGGATCTGGAAACACCATATATTTT. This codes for CASSPGQGSGNTIYF.

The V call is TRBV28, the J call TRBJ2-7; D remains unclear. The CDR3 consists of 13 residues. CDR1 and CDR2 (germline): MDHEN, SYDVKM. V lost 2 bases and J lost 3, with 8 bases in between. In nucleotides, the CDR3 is TGTGCCAGCAGTTTACGACACCTCTACGAGCAGTACTTC. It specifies CASSLRHLYEQYF.

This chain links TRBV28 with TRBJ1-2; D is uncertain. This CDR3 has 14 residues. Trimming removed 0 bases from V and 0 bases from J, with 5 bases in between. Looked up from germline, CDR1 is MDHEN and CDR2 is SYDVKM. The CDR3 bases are TGTGCCAGCAGTTTATGGACAACTAACTATGGCTACACCTTC. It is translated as CASSLWTTNYGYTF.

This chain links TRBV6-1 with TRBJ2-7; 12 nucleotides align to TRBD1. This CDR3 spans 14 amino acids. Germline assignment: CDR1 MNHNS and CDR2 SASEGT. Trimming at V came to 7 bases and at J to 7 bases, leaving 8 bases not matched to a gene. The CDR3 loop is CASTGDRGRVEQYF. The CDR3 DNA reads TGTGCCAGCACCGGGGACAGGGGGCGCGTAGAGCAGTACTTC.

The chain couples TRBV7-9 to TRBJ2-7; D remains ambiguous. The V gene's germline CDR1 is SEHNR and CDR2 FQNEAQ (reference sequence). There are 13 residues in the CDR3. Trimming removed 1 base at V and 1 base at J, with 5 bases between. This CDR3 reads CASSLDKSYEQYF. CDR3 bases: TGTGCCAGCAGCTTAGACAAATCCTACGAGCAGTACTTC.

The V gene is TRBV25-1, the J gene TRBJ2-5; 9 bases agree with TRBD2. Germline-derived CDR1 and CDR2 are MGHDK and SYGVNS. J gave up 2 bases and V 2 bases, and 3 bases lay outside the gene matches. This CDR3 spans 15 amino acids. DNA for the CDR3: TGTGCCAGCAGTGAACCGCGGGAGGGACAAGAGACCCAGTACTTC. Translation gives CASSEPREGQETQYF.

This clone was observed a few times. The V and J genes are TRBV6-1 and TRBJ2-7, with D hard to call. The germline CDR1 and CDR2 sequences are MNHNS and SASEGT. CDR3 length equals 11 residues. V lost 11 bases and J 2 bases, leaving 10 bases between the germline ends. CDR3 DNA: TGTGCCGCCAGAGGTCCCTACGAGCAGTACTTC. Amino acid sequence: CAARGPYEQYF.

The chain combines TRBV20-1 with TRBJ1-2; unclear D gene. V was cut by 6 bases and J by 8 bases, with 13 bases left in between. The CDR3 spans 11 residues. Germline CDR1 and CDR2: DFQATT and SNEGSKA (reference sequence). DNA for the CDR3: TGCAGTGCCCAGACGGCTTGGGGCTACACCTTC. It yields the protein CSAQTAWGYTF.

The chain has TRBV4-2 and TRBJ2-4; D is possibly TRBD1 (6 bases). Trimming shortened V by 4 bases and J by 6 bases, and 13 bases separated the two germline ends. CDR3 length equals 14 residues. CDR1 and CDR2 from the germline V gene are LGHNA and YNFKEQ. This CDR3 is CASSLEVGGNIQYF. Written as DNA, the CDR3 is TGTGCCAGCAGCCTTGAGGTAGGGGGAAACATTCAGTACTTC.

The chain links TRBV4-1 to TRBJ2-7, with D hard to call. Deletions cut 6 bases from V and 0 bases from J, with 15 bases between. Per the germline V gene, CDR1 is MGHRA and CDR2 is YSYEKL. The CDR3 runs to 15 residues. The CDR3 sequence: CASSHIGGASYEQYF. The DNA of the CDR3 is TGCGCCAGCAGTCATATTGGCGGCGCCTCCTACGAGCAGTACTTC.

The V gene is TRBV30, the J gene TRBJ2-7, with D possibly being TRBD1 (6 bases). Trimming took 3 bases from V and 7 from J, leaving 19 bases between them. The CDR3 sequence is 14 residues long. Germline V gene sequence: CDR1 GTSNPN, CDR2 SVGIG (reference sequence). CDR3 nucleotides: TGTGCCTGGAGGGACAGAACCAGAACCTTAGAGCAGTACTTC. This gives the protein CAWRDRTRTLEQYF.

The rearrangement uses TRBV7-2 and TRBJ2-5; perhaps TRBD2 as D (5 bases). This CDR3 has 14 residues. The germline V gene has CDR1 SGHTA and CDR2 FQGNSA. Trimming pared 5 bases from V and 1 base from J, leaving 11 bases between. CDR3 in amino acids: CASSPQRTQETQYF. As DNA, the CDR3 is TGTGCCAGCAGCCCTCAGCGGACCCAAGAGACCCAGTACTTC.

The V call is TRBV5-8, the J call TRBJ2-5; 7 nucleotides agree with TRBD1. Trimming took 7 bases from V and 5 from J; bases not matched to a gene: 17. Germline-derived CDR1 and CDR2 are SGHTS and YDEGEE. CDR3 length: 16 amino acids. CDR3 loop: CASAQGRWSGDETQYF. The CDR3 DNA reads TGTGCCAGCGCACAGGGGCGTTGGTCCGGTGATGAGACCCAGTACTTC. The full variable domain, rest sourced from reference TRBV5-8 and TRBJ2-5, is EAGVTQSPTHLIKTRGQQATLRCSPISGHTSVYWYQQALGLGLQFLLWYDEGEERNRGNFPPRFSGRQFPNYSSELNVNALELEDSALYLCASAQGRWSGDETQYFGPGTRLLVL.

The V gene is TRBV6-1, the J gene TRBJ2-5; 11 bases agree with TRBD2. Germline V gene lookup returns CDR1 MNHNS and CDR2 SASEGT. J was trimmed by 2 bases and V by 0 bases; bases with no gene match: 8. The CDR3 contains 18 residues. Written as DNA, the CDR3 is TGTGCCAGCAGTGAAGCGCTTCGGGCTAGCGGGAGGCAAGAGACCCAGTACTTC. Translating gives CASSEALRASGRQETQYF.